This TCR beta chain was found in a study of blood T cell repertoires in COVID-19. Overall study context: Sources were T cells, B-cell-depleted T cells, or PBMCs; the material itself was cDNA or gDNA.

TCRdb's copy holds only in-frame clones and misses some; the assay was immunoSEQ multiplex PCR. The profile shows 150,000 to 200,000 clones, 75% to 85% of them singletons. Seattle's enrolled individuals joined amid active infection and were then monitored longitudinally. The CDR3 is 15 amino acids. CDR1 and CDR2 from the germline V gene are LNHDA and SQIVND (reference sequence). Trimming cost V 1 base and J 4 bases; bases outside gene matches: 5. Sequenced sample: peripheral blood. The TCR comes from a woman of 80 years or more with COVID-19, enrolled during active disease. The chain recombines TRBV19 with TRBJ2-3; 7 positions match TRBD2. The CDR3 nucleotides read TGTGCCAGTAGTATAGTGCGGGAGCCCCCAGATACGCAGTATTTT. Residues: CASSIVREPPDTQYF.